This entry describes one T cell receptor (beta chain). Its specificity is unknown. The sample originates from a study of T cell responses to AZD1222 COVID-19 vaccine. Study in general: Pooled in the analysis were second doses at about 4 or about 12 weeks.

Study results and limitations: In the spike-specific TCR repertoire, nearly half reportedly target unmutated variant regions. Two doses of AZD1222 preceded a rise in Spike-specific TCR breadth and depth. White British ancestry dominated among donors, who included more females, and clonal diversity was possibly underestimated.

CDR3 length: 13 residues. The germline V gene has CDR1 MDHEN and CDR2 SYDVKM. V lost 6 bases and J lost 3, with 12 bases in between. Assay used: immunoSEQ multiplex PCR; TCRdb lists only in-frame clones, some missing. The sample lists 90,000 to 130,000 clones; approximately 85% were seen once. V usage is TRBV28 and J usage is TRBJ2-7; the D call may be TRBD1 or TRBD2 (5 bases each). The sequence was obtained from an adult in good health. The input for sequencing was peripheral blood, taken on day 0 of AZD1222 vaccination. In DNA, the CDR3 is TGTGCCAGCAGGGGGGAATCATACTACGAGCAGTACTTC. It codes for CASRGESYYEQYF. Supplemented by reference TRBV28 and TRBJ2-7, the full variable domain reads DVKVTQSSRYLVKRTGEKVFLECVQDMDHENMFWYRQDPGLGLRLIYFSYDVKMKEKGDIPEGYSVSREKKERFSLILESASTNQTSMYLCASRGESYYEQYFGPGTRLTVT.